This T cell receptor beta chain was found in a study of CD8 T cells in ankylosing spondylitis. Study-level points and caveats: A TCR beta motif made of 7 to 9 highly homologous variants seemed typical of ankylosing spondylitis blood.

This clonotype has at least ten counts. The antigen is not known. As the method for making TCR beta libraries, quantitative 5'-RACE with molecular barcodes was used. Via MiXCR, TCRdb re-called the 5' RACE reads, giving one row per CDR3 protein. The sample lists some 840,000 distinct CDR3 sequences; around 11% were seen once. The length of the CDR3 is 15 residues. Unmatched junction bases numbered 5, after V lost 5 bases and J lost 7 bases. In germline, CDR1 is SGHRS, CDR2 YFSETQ. The sequence derives from a male donor with ankylosing spondylitis. Material for sequencing was blood, either unsorted or a sorted T cell fraction (not recorded which). This chain connects TRBV5-1 to TRBJ2-2; 13 nucleotides align to TRBD2. The CDR3 protein is CASSSGLAGVGELFF. DNA of the CDR3: TGCGCCAGCAGTTCTGGACTAGCGGGGGTCGGGGAGCTGTTTTTT.